The source of this T cell receptor (beta chain) is a study of blood T cells in healthy people across ages. Study-wide points: Changes in expanded clonotypes were possibly confounded, as the CMV status of donors was unknown.

Turning to this clonotype: Its antigen is unidentified.

Russia was home to the donors, healthy Caucasian individuals aged roughly 6 to 95. Roughly 10 milliliters of peripheral blood were drawn from each donor into EDTA-treated tubes. Germline V gene data show CDR1 as SGHRS and CDR2 as YFSETQ. The CDR3 has 15 residues. Deletions cut 0 bases from V and 0 bases from J, with 4 bases between. Using a J-beta primer mix together with a sample-barcoded 5' primer, a second PCR was run for roughly 7 to 11 cycles. TCRdb fed the 5' RACE reads into MiXCR, producing one record per CDR3 protein. The repertoire holds fewer than 950,000 distinct CDR3 sequences, with 50% to 65% as singletons.

Sequenced sample: blood. The rearrangement links TRBV5-1 to TRBJ2-6, with D uncertain. The clonotype originates from a man older than 75 in good health. The CDR3 DNA follows: TGCGCCAGCAGCTTGGCCCTCTCTGGGGCCAACGTCCTGACTTTC. This sequence encodes CASSLALSGANVLTF. The complete variable domain, with remaining parts taken from reference TRBV5-1 and TRBJ2-6, reads KAGVTQTPRYLIKTRGQQVTLSCSPISGHRSVSWYQQTPGQGLQFLFEYFSETQRNKGNFPGRFSGRQFSNSRSEMNVSTLELGDSALYLCASSLALSGANVLTFGAGSRLTVL.